Each of the 8 T cell receptor beta chains below was sequenced from the same sample in a study of T cell changes during pregnancy in multiple sclerosis. TCRdb's copy holds only in-frame clones and misses some; the assay was immunoSEQ multiplex PCR. In the table there are under 75,000 clones, about 91% of which are singletons. Sequenced material: peripheral blood, taken in the first trimester of pregnancy. These receptors were collected from a female donor with multiple sclerosis, enrolled in a pregnancy study.

J is TRBJ2-5 and V is TRBV5-1; D is unresolved. Per the germline V gene, CDR1 is SGHRS and CDR2 is YFSETQ. This CDR3 comprises 13 residues. Trimming took off 0 bases at V and 5 bases at J, with 8 bases between the two ends. The CDR3 sequence is CASSLDLRETQYF. CDR3 DNA sequence: TGCGCCAGCAGCTTGGACCTTCGGGAGACCCAGTACTTC.

This chain connects TRBV2 to TRBJ1-5; perhaps TRBD1 as D (5 bases). V was trimmed by 2 bases and J by 2 bases, leaving 10 bases between them. CDR3 length: 15 residues. Germline V gives CDR1 SNHLY, CDR2 FYNNEI. CDR3 bases: TGTGCCAGCAGTGAACAGGGTTTAGGCAATCAGCCCCAGCATTTT. Translating gives CASSEQGLGNQPQHF. Looking up the rest from reference TRBV2 and TRBJ1-5 gives the full variable domain: EPEVTQTPSHQVTQMGQEVILRCVPISNHLYFYWYRQILGQKVEFLVSFYNNEISEKSEIFDDQFSVERPDGSNFTLKIRSTKLEDSAMYFCASSEQGLGNQPQHFGDGTRLSIL.

This clone was seen a handful of times. V is TRBV6-1 and J is TRBJ1-5; 9 bases are a match to TRBD1. After removal of 8 bases from V and 5 bases from J, the junction contained 10 bases not matched to a gene. Germline CDR1 is MNHNS and CDR2 is SASEGT. The CDR3 is 15 residues long. The CDR3 is CASCRDRVPDQPQHF. As DNA, the CDR3 is TGTGCCAGCTGCCGGGACAGGGTTCCCGATCAGCCCCAGCATTTT.

This clone showed up just once. The chain is built from TRBV5-4 and TRBJ1-1; TRBD1 aligns across 7 bases. This CDR3 spans 14 amino acids. J lost 3 bases, V lost 0 bases, and 2 bases had no gene match. Germline V CDR1 and CDR2: SGHNT, YYREEE (reference sequence). CDR3 amino acids: CASSLEQGDTEAFF. For the CDR3, the DNA is TGTGCCAGCAGCTTGGAGCAGGGGGACACTGAAGCTTTCTTT. Using reference TRBV5-4 and TRBJ1-1 for the parts outside the CDR3, the full variable domain is ETGVTQSPTHLIKTRGQQVTLRCSSQSGHNTVSWYQQALGQGPQFIFQYYREEENGRGNFPPRFSGLQFPNYSSELNVNALELDDSALYLCASSLEQGDTEAFFGQGTRLTVV.

The chain couples TRBV5-1 to TRBJ2-1; a possible D gene is TRBD2 (6 bases). V was pared by 4 bases and J by 5 bases, with 16 bases between. There are 15 residues in the CDR3. Germline V gives CDR1 SGHRS, CDR2 YFSETQ. The CDR3 DNA is TGCGCCAGCAGCGTTTTATCTTCGGGGGACAATGAGCAGTTCTTC. Translated: CASSVLSSGDNEQFF.

The chain combines TRBV27 with TRBJ2-2; D not certain. The V and J ends lost 6 bases and 6 bases respectively, with 8 bases between them. This CDR3 contains 12 residues. Germline V gene data show CDR1 as MNHEY and CDR2 as SMNVEV (reference sequence). CDR3 sequence (DNA): TGTGCCAGCAGGAAACAGTCCGGGGAGCTGTTTTTT. Encoded protein: CASRKQSGELFF.

The chain has TRBV28 and TRBJ2-2; D perhaps matches TRBD1 (5 bases). The V gene's germline CDR1 is MDHEN and CDR2 SYDVKM. The CDR3 is 16 residues long. The ends were cut back, 0 bases at V and 1 base at J, with 9 bases in the middle. DNA for the CDR3: TGTGCCAGCAGTTTATGGGTTGGACAGAACACCGGGGAGCTGTTTTTT. Residues: CASSLWVGQNTGELFF.

The V and J genes are TRBV5-6 and TRBJ2-4; D is possibly TRBD1 (5 bases). V was trimmed by 1 base and J by 0 bases, leaving 11 bases between them. Germline V gene lookup returns CDR1 SGHDT and CDR2 YYEEEE. There are 16 residues in the CDR3. CDR3 in amino acids: CASSLRQLLAKNIQYF. Here the CDR3 DNA reads TGTGCCAGCAGCTTGAGACAGCTACTAGCCAAAAACATTCAGTACTTC.